Below, 5 T cell receptor beta chains from the same sample are listed, as sequenced in a study of T cell repertoires in cytomegalovirus infection. TCRdb itself ran the reads through MiXCR, one entry per CDR3 protein. The table has 250,000 to 300,000 distinct CDR3 sequences, roughly an eighth seen once. The sequenced material came from PBMCs. The receptors here all came from a human donor in good health (CMV status not recorded). Some clones in this sample may be carry-over from other donors' samples.

This clonotype was observed at least ten times. This chain links TRBV7-6 with TRBJ2-1, with D hard to call. CDR1 and CDR2 (germline): SGHVS, FNYEAQ. Trimming shortened V by 2 bases and J by 7 bases, and 6 bases separated the two germline ends. This CDR3 region has 12 residues. For the CDR3, the DNA is TGTGCCAGCAGCTTATCCGGGAATGAGCAGTTCTTC. Its translation: CASSLSGNEQFF.

The chain has TRBV20-1 and TRBJ1-5, with TRBD1 as a possible D gene (6 bases). This CDR3 has 13 residues. Germline CDR1 is DFQATT and CDR2 is SNEGSKA (reference sequence). V dropped 5 bases and J dropped 5 bases, with 13 bases sitting between them. The CDR3 region is CSAPDRSYQPQHF. Here the CDR3 DNA reads TGCAGTGCTCCAGACAGGAGCTATCAGCCCCAGCATTTT.

This chain links TRBV7-9 with TRBJ2-2, with 7 bases aligning to TRBD1. Looked up from germline, CDR1 is SEHNR and CDR2 is FQNEAQ (reference sequence). The ends lost 4 bases at V and 1 base at J; junction bases unmatched: 6. The CDR3 sequence is 16 residues long. The CDR3 loop is CASSSPGTVNTGELFF. DNA for the CDR3: TGTGCCAGCAGCTCTCCGGGGACAGTGAACACCGGGGAGCTGTTTTTT.

This clonotype has a handful of counts. The J gene is TRBJ2-7, the V gene TRBV28; a possible D gene is TRBD1 (8 bases). Trimming removed 2 bases from V and 0 bases from J, with 11 bases in between. CDR1 MDHEN and CDR2 SYDVKM come from the germline V gene. The CDR3 length is 15 residues. CDR3 coding DNA: TGTGCCAGCAGTTTAAGCGGGACAGGCTCCTACGAGCAGTACTTC. Translating it yields CASSLSGTGSYEQYF.

The sample holds a few counts of this clonotype. The V call is TRBV6-2 or TRBV6-3, the J call TRBJ2-1, with 13 positions matching TRBD2. The V gene's germline CDR1 is MNHEY and CDR2 SVGEGT. CDR3 length equals 19 residues. The junction had 16 bases not matched to a gene; V was cut back by 2 bases and J by 9 bases. The CDR3 sequence is CASSYPDRRTSGSRSEQFF. Here the CDR3 DNA reads TGTGCCAGCAGTTACCCGGACAGAAGGACTAGCGGGAGTCGGAGTGAGCAGTTCTTC.